Sequencing of this TCR beta chain was carried out in a study of OX40 agonist ivuxolimab in advanced cancers. Whole-study context: Ivuxolimab is an agonistic anti-OX40 (CD134) antibody, and patients were treated with it.

Libraries were prepared by immunoSEQ multiplex PCR; TCRdb keeps only in-frame clonotypes and omits some of them. The table shows 99,000 or so clones, with approximately 93% occurring only once. V was cut by 7 bases and J by 5 bases, with 11 bases left in between. The CDR3 totals 11 residues. The germline gives CDR1 DFQATT, CDR2 SNEGSKA (reference sequence). The chain carries TRBV20-1 and TRBJ1-1, with D perhaps TRBD1 (5 bases). Sequencing used CD4+ or CD8+ T cells sorted from blood, obtained in a trial of the OX40 agonist ivuxolimab. This sequence was found in an adult with an advanced solid tumor such as melanoma, head and neck, liver or kidney cancer. In DNA, the CDR3 is TGCAGTGTTGCGGGACCGACTGAAGCTTTCTTT. It is translated as CSVAGPTEAFF.